This T cell receptor beta chain stems from a study of OX40 agonist ivuxolimab in advanced cancers. As for the study in general: There were three patients with partial responses, one having hepatocellular carcinoma and two cutaneous melanoma.

TCRdb's copy holds only in-frame clones and misses some; the assay was immunoSEQ multiplex PCR. The data show approximately 92,000 clones, with roughly 80% seen just once and less than 5.5% held by the top ten. V was cut by 8 bases and J by 2 bases, with 12 bases left in between. Per the germline V gene, CDR1 is ENHRY and CDR2 is SYGVKD. This CDR3 comprises 14 residues. The origin of this receptor is an adult with an advanced solid tumor such as melanoma, head and neck, liver or kidney cancer. The chain couples TRBV10-3 to TRBJ2-2, with D unclear. Sample: CD4+ or CD8+ T cells sorted from blood, taken in a trial of the OX40 agonist ivuxolimab. Here the CDR3 DNA reads TGTGCCATCGCCCCCACAGACAACACCGGGGAGCTGTTTTTT. It translates to CAIAPTDNTGELFF.